This is a list of T cell receptor beta chains from one sample in a study of control samples from healthy donors and cancer patients. Sequencing used immunoSEQ multiplex PCR; TCRdb keeps in-frame clones, though not all of them. The profile shows around 75,000 clones, approximately 92% of them singletons. Sample: blood. These receptors were collected from a woman aged 55-70 years in good health. Each CDR3 is given with its conserved first and last residue. The D gene is left open where the match is weak. Clone size is given for some rows only: seen once, a few or many times, or a class if the clone is expanded.

>TRBV30|-|-|TRBJ1-1
TGTGCCTGGAACTCGCTCACTGAAGCTTTCTTT
CAWNSLTEAFF
>TRBV29-1|TRBD2|-|TRBJ2-2
TGCAGCGGCGGGGGAGGCGGGGAGCTGTTTTTT
CSGGGGGELFF
>TRBV5-4|TRBD2|once|TRBJ2-5
TGTGCCAGCAGCCCGTTAGCGGCGGGAGGGCCTCACGAGACCCAGTACTTC
CASSPLAAGGPHETQYF
>TRBV19|TRBD1|-|TRBJ1-2
TGTGCCAGTAACAGGGGCGATTATACTAACTATGGCTACACCTTC
CASNRGDYTNYGYTF
>TRBV11-2|-|-|TRBJ2-1
TGTGCCAGCAGCTTTTACAATGAGCAGTTCTTC
CASSFYNEQFF
>TRBV10-1|-|-|TRBJ2-7
TGCGCCAGCGGAACAGGGAACGAGCAGTACTTC
CASGTGNEQYF
>TRBV7-3|-|-|TRBJ1-1
TGTGCCAGCAGCCCCGGGCATGAGGGCACTGAAGCTTTCTTT
CASSPGHEGTEAFF
>TRBV3-1/TRBV3-2|-|-|TRBJ1-3
TGTGCCAGCAGCCAAGCATCGGGCGGAAACACCATATATTTT
CASSQASGGNTIYF
>TRBV4-1|TRBD1|-|TRBJ1-1
TGCGCCAGCAGCCAAGAGGTTAAGGGGACAGGGAGGAGCACTGAAGCTTTCTTT
CASSQEVKGTGRSTEAFF
>TRBV28|-|-|TRBJ2-7
TGTGCCAGCAACGGGGAGGACTACGAGCAGTACTTC
CASNGEDYEQYF
>TRBV19|TRBD1|-|TRBJ2-5
TGTGCCAGTAGTATGGGACAGGCCCCCGAGACCCAGTACTTC
CASSMGQAPETQYF
>TRBV28|TRBD1|-|TRBJ2-7
TGTGCCAGCAGAGCGGGACAGGGGACCTACGAGCAGTACTTC
CASRAGQGTYEQYF
>TRBV4-3|-|-|TRBJ2-1
TGCGCCAGCAGCCACCAATCCGGCTCCTACAATGAGCAGTTCTTC
CASSHQSGSYNEQFF
>TRBV30|-|-|TRBJ1-6
TGTGCCTGGAGTGTACTCAACTCCTATAATTCACCCCTCCACTTT
CAWSVLNSYNSPLHF
>TRBV23-1|-|-|TRBJ1-5
TGCGCCAGCAGTCATGAGGGGAATGGTTATCAGCCCCAGCATTTT
CASSHEGNGYQPQHF
>TRBV6-5|-|-|TRBJ2-7
TGTGCCAGCAGTTACTCGAGCAAGGGGTACGAGCAGTACTTC
CASSYSSKGYEQYF
>TRBV19|-|-|TRBJ1-5
TGTGCCAGTATAGGGTGGGGGCTCAATCAGCCCCAGCATTTT
CASIGWGLNQPQHF
>TRBV7-9|-|-|TRBJ1-4
TGTGCCAGCAGACTTGGGTGGAGCGATAATGAAAAACTGTTTTTT
CASRLGWSDNEKLFF
>TRBV28|-|once|TRBJ1-5
TGTGCCTGCGTCAACCCGAATCAGCCCCAGCATTTT
CACVNPNQPQHF
>TRBV12-3/TRBV12-4|-|-|TRBJ2-7
TGTGCCAGCAGTGGCACGGGCGAGCAGTACTTC
CASSGTGEQYF
>TRBV2|TRBD2|-|TRBJ2-5
TGTGCCAGCATTCGACCACTAGCGGGACGGCGGGAGACCCAGTACTTC
CASIRPLAGRRETQYF
>TRBV9|TRBD2|-|TRBJ2-3
TGTGCCAGCAGCGGTAGCGGGAGAACAGATACGCAGTATTTT
CASSGSGRTDTQYF
>TRBV7-3|TRBD2|-|TRBJ2-2
TGTGCCAGCAGCTCTAGGACTAGCGGGAGGTATAACACCGGGGAGCTGTTTTTT
CASSSRTSGRYNTGELFF
>TRBV6-2/TRBV6-3|-|once|TRBJ2-5
TGTGCCAGCAGCCCTGACAACTTGGAAGAGACCCAGTACTTC
CASSPDNLEETQYF
>TRBV7-2|-|-|TRBJ2-7
TGTGCCAGCAGCTTAGCCTTGAGAGAGCAGTACTTC
CASSLALREQYF
>TRBV6-6|TRBD1|-|TRBJ1-3
TGTGCCAGTGGGACAGGGCCCAGCTCTGGAAACACCATATATTTT
CASGTGPSSGNTIYF
>TRBV19|-|-|TRBJ2-5
TGTGCCAGTAGTATATCCGGGAGAAGAGAGACCCAGTACTTC
CASSISGRRETQYF
>TRBV6-9|-|-|TRBJ2-7
TGTGCCAGCAGTCCCACAGGTTTTAGGGACGAGCAGTACTTC
CASSPTGFRDEQYF
>TRBV27|TRBD1|-|TRBJ1-1
TGTGCCAGCAGTGGGACAGGGGCCACTGAAGCTTTCTTT
CASSGTGATEAFF
>TRBV3-1/TRBV3-2|TRBD1|-|TRBJ1-5
TGTGCCAGCAGCCTGACAGGGGGAACCAATCAGCCCCAGCATTTT
CASSLTGGTNQPQHF
>TRBV21-1|-|-|TRBJ2-7
TGTGCCAGCCCCAAAAACTGGGATCACGAGCAGTACTTC
CASPKNWDHEQYF
>TRBV10-3|-|-|TRBJ1-1
TGTGCCATCAGTGAGGGGGACACTGAAGCTTTCTTT
CAISEGDTEAFF
>TRBV10-3|-|-|TRBJ2-2
TGTGCCATCAGTATTCAGGAGAGGGGCCAAGGGGAGCTGTTTTTT
CAISIQERGQGELFF
>TRBV24-1|-|-|TRBJ2-2
TGTGCCACCAGTGCCGCCAAGGGGGTCGGAGGCACCGGGGAGCTGTTTTTT
CATSAAKGVGGTGELFF
>TRBV27|TRBD1|-|TRBJ2-5
TGTGCCAGCAGTTTAACACAGGGGTGGGCAGAGACCCAGTACTTC
CASSLTQGWAETQYF
>TRBV21-1|-|-|TRBJ2-3
TGTGCCAGCAGCACGAAGGATACGCAGTATTTT
CASSTKDTQYF
>TRBV10-1|TRBD2|-|TRBJ2-5
TGCGCCAGCAGTGAGTCGTTTACTAGCGGGAGAGAGACCCAGTACTTC
CASSESFTSGRETQYF
>TRBV6-1|TRBD1|-|TRBJ1-5
TGTGCCAGCAGTGTGGCAGGGGGCCCAAGCAATCAGCCCCAGCATTTT
CASSVAGGPSNQPQHF
>TRBV28|-|-|TRBJ1-5
TGTGCCAGCAGTCCTGGGGACCGGGATCAGCCCCAGCATTTT
CASSPGDRDQPQHF